The source of this TCR beta chain is a study of post-analysis software for immune sequencing data. Study at large: In terms of disease course, relapsing-remitting, secondary progressive and progressive-relapsing multiple sclerosis were included. General study points: Five or six TRBV segments, TRBV5-6, TRBV5-1 and TRBV20-1 among them, were found more frequent in patients than controls. By F measure, samples from a shared preparation batch strongly co-clustered. Significantly lower normalized Chao1 diversity was found in patients with multiple sclerosis relative to controls.

A word on this clonotype: Its antigen is not known.

Germline CDR1 reads DFQATT; CDR2 reads SNEGSKA (reference sequence). The CDR3 extends over 15 amino acids. After removal of 5 bases from V and 7 bases from J, the junction contained 10 bases not matched to a gene. Prepared libraries of TCR beta cDNA carried unique molecular identifiers. A population of roughly 1 to 11 million T cells gave rise to about half a million cDNA molecules. TCRdb re-analysed the PCR reads in MiXCR, keeping a single row per CDR3 protein. Seen here are hundreds of thousands of distinct CDR3 sequences, approximately 39% observed once, and the top ten hold approximately 7.1%. V is TRBV20-1 and J is TRBJ2-1, with TRBD1 matching over 11 bases. The sequencing sample was made of blood. The clonotype originates from a girl between 2 and 10 years old with multiple sclerosis. CDR3 amino acids: CSALLRDRGYNEQFF. The CDR3 DNA follows: TGCAGTGCTCTTCTCCGGGACAGGGGGTATAATGAGCAGTTCTTC.